This TCR beta chain emerged from a study of blood T cell repertoires in COVID-19. Study-wide background: The study drew acute and convalescent COVID-19 samples from the United States, Italy and Spain. PBMCs, B-cell-depleted T cells, or T cells provided the cDNA or gDNA that made up the material.

The length of the CDR3 is 14 residues. Trimming pared 2 bases from V and 2 bases from J, leaving 7 bases between. Germline V gives CDR1 MNHEY, CDR2 SVGEGT. In the original workflow: Reference gene primer amplification gave estimated nucleated cell counts. The protocol was immunoSEQ multiplex PCR, while the TCRdb copy is restricted to in-frame clones and leaves out a portion. For V, J and clone size, that table is used; D and trimming come from the DNA. This sample has roughly 100,000 clones, with 65% to 80% found just once. This TCR came from a man between 70 and 80 years old with active or convalescent COVID-19. The rearrangement uses TRBV6-2 or TRBV6-3 and TRBJ1-3, with D perhaps TRBD1 (5 bases). The sequenced material came from peripheral blood. CDR3 amino acids: CASSYRGAGNTIYF. The CDR3 nucleotides are TGTGCCAGCAGTTACCGGGGGGCTGGAAACACCATATATTTT.